This T cell receptor beta chain was profiled in a study of OX40 agonist ivuxolimab in advanced cancers. This clone was picked up a small number of times. The table came from immunoSEQ multiplex PCR; TCRdb's copy has only in-frame clones and leaves some out. The sample has approximately 60,000 clones; around 85% are singletons. Germline lookup yields CDR1 SGDLS and CDR2 YYNGEE. The CDR3 consists of 13 residues. The germline V and J ends were trimmed by 0 bases and 5 bases, with 8 bases remaining between them. The sequences come from CD4+ or CD8+ T cells sorted from blood, collected in a trial of the OX40 agonist ivuxolimab. This chain uses TRBV9 with TRBJ1-2, with D unresolved. The source is an adult with an advanced solid tumor such as melanoma, head and neck, liver or kidney cancer. This CDR3 reads CASSVVAGYGYTF. The CDR3 region has the DNA TGTGCCAGCAGCGTAGTGGCAGGTTATGGCTACACCTTC.